This T cell receptor (beta chain) comes out of a study of T cells in Graves' hyperthyroidism and ophthalmopathy. Study at large: Upon initial diagnosis and before any treatment, peripheral blood was collected.

Diagnoses used clinical symptoms, serum thyroxine and TRAb, thyroid ultrasound and orbital computed tomography. Trimming stripped 3 bases from V and 1 base from J, with 4 bases between. This CDR3 is built from 13 residues. Germline CDR1 MNHNS, CDR2 SASEGT. RNA transcripts served as the template for amplifying TCR beta CDR3 regions. A set of HTBI primers served as the primers for a first-round RT-PCR of the TCR CDR3. MiXCR, applied by TCRdb to the multiplex PCR reads, yields one record per CDR3 protein. The sample includes a few hundred thousand distinct CDR3 sequences, around a sixth of them seen just once. This clonotype was seen at least ten times. Its antigen is as yet unknown. Notes on the study in general: Onset of ophthalmopathy came a median approximately 6.9 months after the model predicted it. Within blood appeared most thyroid clonotypes that had expanded above 0.001.

Input material: blood. The chain couples TRBV6-1 to TRBJ1-5, with unresolved D. This clonotype originated in a woman aged 25 to 39 with Graves' hyperthyroidism. The CDR3: CASSDLSNQPQHF. The CDR3 nucleotides are TGTGCCAGCAGTGACTTAAGCAATCAGCCCCAGCATTTT.